This T cell receptor beta chain was documented in a study of cytomegalovirus exposure and HLA in healthy donors. Germline CDR1 ENHRY, CDR2 SYGVKD. Germline trimming cut 3 bases from V and 7 bases from J; bases unmatched to any gene: 9. The CDR3 has 16 residues. Primers for the PCR totalled 60 Vbeta and 13 Jbeta. Assay: immunoSEQ multiplex PCR; the TCRdb copy retains only in-frame clones and omits some. The sample contains some 130,000 clones, around 77% of which appear only once. The sequenced sample was PBMCs. This TCR was sampled from a middle-aged man in good health and CMV-seronegative. The chain employs TRBV10-3 and TRBJ2-1, with 10 bases identical to TRBD2. The CDR3 protein is CAISDFKREGGNEQFF. DNA of the CDR3: TGTGCCATCAGTGATTTCAAGCGGGAGGGCGGGAATGAGCAGTTCTTC.